The table lists the clone carrying this T cell receptor beta chain with a count of one. This sample was taken from a study of blood T cell repertoires in COVID-19. Study-level background: The samples span acute and convalescent COVID-19 from the United States, Italy and Spain. PBMCs, B-cell-depleted T cells, or T cells provided the cDNA or gDNA that made up the material.

Authors' analysis steps: Estimated nucleated cell counts came from reference gene primer amplification. Sequencing used immunoSEQ multiplex PCR; TCRdb keeps in-frame clones, though not all of them. That table gives V, J and clone size, and the DNA gave D and trimming. The profile covers roughly 110,000 clones, with 70% to 90% appearing a single time and roughly 6.6% taken by the ten largest. The sample was peripheral blood. This receptor was taken from a man aged 50 to 60 with active or convalescent COVID-19.

CDR3 nucleotides: TGTGCCAGCAGCCGTTCCGGGTCCTACAATGAGCAGTTCTTC. It yields the protein CASSRSGSYNEQFF. V usage is TRBV14 and J usage is TRBJ2-1; D gene uncertain. In germline, CDR1 is SGHDN, CDR2 FVKESK. V lost 4 bases and J 1 base, leaving 8 bases between the germline ends. There are 14 residues in the CDR3.